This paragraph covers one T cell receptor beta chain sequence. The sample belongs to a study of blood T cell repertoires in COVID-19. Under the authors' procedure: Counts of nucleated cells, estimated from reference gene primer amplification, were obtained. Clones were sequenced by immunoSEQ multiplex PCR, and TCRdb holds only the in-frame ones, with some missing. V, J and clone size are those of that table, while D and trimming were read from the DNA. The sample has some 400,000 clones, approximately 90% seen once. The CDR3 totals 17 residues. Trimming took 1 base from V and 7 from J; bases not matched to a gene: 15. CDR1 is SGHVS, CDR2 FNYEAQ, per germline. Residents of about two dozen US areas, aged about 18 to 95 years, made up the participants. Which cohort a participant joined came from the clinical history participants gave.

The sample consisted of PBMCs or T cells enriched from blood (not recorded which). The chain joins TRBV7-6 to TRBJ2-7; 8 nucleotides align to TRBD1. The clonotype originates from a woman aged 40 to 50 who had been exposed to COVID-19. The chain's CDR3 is CASSLVPGTGGSGEQYF. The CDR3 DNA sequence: TGTGCCAGCAGCTTAGTTCCCGGGACAGGAGGTTCGGGGGAGCAGTACTTC.